This T cell receptor beta chain was identified in a study of T cells in Graves' hyperthyroidism and ophthalmopathy. General study points: Clonotypes that were expanded in thyroid above 0.001 mostly appeared in blood too.

Amplified regions were TCR beta CDR3 sequences from RNA transcripts. A first-round RT-PCR of the TCR CDR3 used the HTBI primer set. MiXCR, run by TCRdb on the multiplex PCR reads, gives a single entry per CDR3 protein. The sample lists roughly 400,000 distinct CDR3 sequences; over 11% were seen once. In its sample, this clonotype was seen many times. Antigen: not known. Enrolled ophthalmopathy patients presented with a Clinical Activity Score of at least 3, a NOSPECS grade of at least 4, and disease duration under 3 months. Clinical symptoms, serum thyroxine, TRAb, thyroid ultrasound and orbital computed tomography established diagnosis. Isolation of PBMCs was performed on around 9.8 ml fresh peripheral blood. The germline CDR1 and CDR2 sequences are LGHDT and YNNKEL (reference sequence). Trimming pared 1 base from V and 5 bases from J, leaving 9 bases between. The CDR3 loop spans 14 amino acids.

The sequencing input was blood. J is TRBJ1-5 and V is TRBV3-1; unclear D gene. This TCR derives from a man aged 45-65 years with Graves' ophthalmopathy. This CDR3 reads CASSQAGLYQPQHF. CDR3 nucleotide sequence: TGTGCCAGCAGCCAAGCGGGGTTGTATCAGCCCCAGCATTTT.